Presented here are 14 T cell receptor beta chains from one specimen sequenced in a study of cytomegalovirus exposure and HLA in healthy donors. 13 Jbeta primers and 60 Vbeta primers were used for the PCR. The data were produced by immunoSEQ multiplex PCR, yet TCRdb's version contains in-frame clones alone and is incomplete. The table includes 150,000 or so clones, around two thirds detected once. The source material was PBMCs. The receptors here all came from a woman aged 55-70 years in good health and CMV-seropositive.

The V and J genes are TRBV6-5 and TRBJ1-5; TRBD1 might be the D (5 bases). Trimming shortened V by 5 bases and J by 7 bases, and 12 bases separated the two germline ends. This CDR3 is built from 13 residues. Germline V gene lookup returns CDR1 MNHEY and CDR2 SVGAGI. The CDR3 DNA is TGTGCCAGCAGTCGCGACAGTACGCAGCCCCAGCATTTT. Protein sequence: CASSRDSTQPQHF.

The chain couples TRBV11-1 to TRBJ1-1, with D maybe TRBD1 (5 bases). V lost 1 base and J 3 bases, leaving 9 bases between the germline ends. This CDR3 spans 14 amino acids. The V gene's germline CDR1 is SGHAT and CDR2 FQDESV (reference sequence). CDR3 sequence (DNA): TGTGCCAGCAGCTTAGATGGGGGGGACACTGAAGCTTTCTTT. This translates into CASSLDGGDTEAFF.

The chain uses TRBV7-9 and TRBJ1-2; D possibly corresponds to TRBD1 (5 bases). CDR3 length: 14 amino acids. The V and J ends lost 2 bases and 4 bases respectively, with 11 bases between them. Per the germline V gene, CDR1 is SEHNR and CDR2 is FQNEAQ (reference sequence). CDR3 bases: TGTGCCAGCAGCTTAAGTGACAGCCCCTATGGCTACACCTTC. It codes for CASSLSDSPYGYTF.

This clone was seen a single time. The genes are TRBV11-2 and TRBJ1-1; tentative D call: TRBD1 (5 bases). The V gene lost 5 bases and the J gene lost 5 bases, with 15 bases spanning the gap. This CDR3 has 14 amino acids. Per germline, CDR1 SGHAT and CDR2 FQNNGV. The CDR3 reads CASSQQAARTEAFF. For the CDR3, the DNA is TGTGCCAGCAGCCAACAGGCGGCAAGGACTGAAGCTTTCTTT.

Only a few counts were recorded for this clone. The chain recombines TRBV5-4 with TRBJ1-5; D unclear. V gave up 0 bases and J gave up 4 bases, with 11 bases separating them. Germline CDR1 SGHNT, CDR2 YYREEE (reference sequence). This CDR3 has 15 residues. The CDR3 DNA reads TGTGCCAGCAGCTTGGACCCGACGGGGAATCAGCCCCAGCATTTT. Protein product: CASSLDPTGNQPQHF.

CDR3 DNA: TGTGCCAGCAGCTTGGGGACAGGCCATAACACTGAAGCTTTCTTT. Protein sequence: CASSLGTGHNTEAFF. J is TRBJ1-1 and V is TRBV5-8, with TRBD1 matching over 7 bases. The germline V gene encodes CDR1 SGHTS and CDR2 YDEGEE. This CDR3 is built from 15 residues. V was pared by 0 bases and J by 2 bases, with 4 bases of the junction left unmatched.

In this sample, this clone turned up a few times. This sequence joins TRBV19 and TRBJ2-2; 7 bases line up with TRBD1. CDR3 length: 14 residues. The germline gives CDR1 LNHDA, CDR2 SQIVND (reference sequence). V lost 5 bases and J lost 5; bases outside the gene matches: 5. CDR3 residues: CASSPGTATGELFF. CDR3 DNA: TGTGCCAGTAGTCCGGGGACAGCTACCGGGGAGCTGTTTTTT.

The chain employs TRBV4-1 and TRBJ2-7, with 9 bases aligning to TRBD1. Trimming cost V 3 bases and J 3 bases; bases outside gene matches: 9. The CDR3 has 16 residues. Germline lookup yields CDR1 MGHRA and CDR2 YSYEKL. The CDR3 here is CASSQDVGQGIYEQYF. The CDR3 nucleotides read TGCGCCAGCAGCCAGGATGTTGGACAGGGGATCTACGAGCAGTACTTC.

V is TRBV19 and J is TRBJ2-1; 8 positions match TRBD2. The CDR3 covers 16 residues. V was clipped by 5 bases and J by 2 bases; unmatched bases: 8. Germline V gene sequence: CDR1 LNHDA, CDR2 SQIVND (reference sequence). CDR3 nucleotides: TGTGCCAGTAGTCCAAGCGGGAGCCAAACCTACAATGAGCAGTTCTTC. Its protein product is CASSPSGSQTYNEQFF.

The V gene is TRBV28, the J gene TRBJ1-2; possibly TRBD1 for D (6 bases). The V gene's germline CDR1 is MDHEN and CDR2 SYDVKM. Trimming removed 8 bases from V and 14 bases from J, with 18 bases in between. This CDR3 contains 11 residues. The CDR3 bases are TGTGCCAGCTCCATCTACCGGGACATTACCTTC. Protein sequence: CASSIYRDITF.

This clone has a handful of counts. The rearrangement links TRBV10-3 to TRBJ1-1; no clear D. Germline V gives CDR1 ENHRY, CDR2 SYGVKD. V was clipped by 2 bases and J by 8 bases, with 12 bases between them. This CDR3 is built from 13 residues. The CDR3 is CAISEPEGGEAFF. In DNA form, the CDR3 reads TGTGCCATCAGTGAGCCGGAAGGAGGGGAAGCTTTCTTT.

The rearrangement uses TRBV28 and TRBJ1-3; a weak D match, TRBD1 (5 bases). CDR1 and CDR2 from the germline V gene are MDHEN and SYDVKM. The CDR3 runs 15 residues. Trimming removed 4 bases from V and 1 base from J, with 11 bases in between. CDR3 amino acids: CASSSLDRSGNTIYF. As DNA, the CDR3 is TGTGCCAGCAGTTCCCTCGACAGATCTGGAAACACCATATATTTT.

In this sample, this clone turned up a few times. The chain carries TRBV10-2 and TRBJ2-5, with 12 bases identical to TRBD2. The DNA end lines up better with TRBJ2-7; the J call may be wrong. Germline V gene sequence: CDR1 WSHSY, CDR2 SAAADI. This CDR3 is 15 amino acids long. CDR3 loop: CASRTSGTYSYEQYF. The CDR3 nucleotides are TGCGCCAGTCGGACTAGCGGGACTTATTCCTACGAGCAGTACTTC.

The chain carries TRBV7-8 and TRBJ2-7; D not resolved. Trimming shortened V by 1 base and J by 0 bases, and 13 bases separated the two germline ends. Germline values: CDR1 SGHVS, CDR2 FQNEAQ. There are 16 residues in the CDR3. The CDR3 here is CASSLESVVPSYEQYF. The DNA for the CDR3 is TGTGCCAGCAGCTTAGAGTCAGTCGTCCCCTCCTACGAGCAGTACTTC.